One T cell receptor beta chain is described in this entry. Here immunoSEQ multiplex PCR was the method, and the copy in TCRdb shows in-frame clones only, minus some. This repertoire shows thousands of clones, about 70% found once; its top ten account for approximately 69%. The data were obtained in a study of OX40 agonist ivuxolimab in advanced cancers. The CDR3 is 14 amino acids. Germline V gene data show CDR1 as SGDLS and CDR2 as YYNGEE. V gave up 3 bases and J gave up 5 bases; unmatched junction bases: 4. The sequence was obtained from an adult with an advanced solid tumor such as melanoma, head and neck, liver or kidney cancer. The sequences come from CD4+ or CD8+ T cells sorted from blood, collected in a trial of the OX40 agonist ivuxolimab. The J gene is TRBJ2-5, the V gene TRBV9; 10 bases are a match to TRBD1. Here the CDR3 reads CASSGGQGGETQYF. As DNA, the CDR3 is TGTGCCAGCAGCGGAGGACAGGGGGGGGAGACCCAGTACTTC.